The 9 T cell receptor beta chains given below trace back to one sample, sequenced in a study of blood T cell repertoires in COVID-19. Libraries were prepared by immunoSEQ multiplex PCR; TCRdb keeps only in-frame clonotypes and omits some of them. This table has some 250,000 clones, around 93% appearing once. Sequencing used PBMCs or T cells enriched from blood (not recorded which). These TCRs come from a human donor in a cohort exposed to, infected with or recovered from COVID-19 (not recorded which). The donor label of this sample is uncertain.

The chain couples TRBV27 to TRBJ2-7; a weak D match, TRBD2 (6 bases). The CDR3 totals 15 residues. Germline V lookup: CDR1 MNHEY, CDR2 SMNVEV (reference sequence). Trimming stripped 6 bases from V and 0 bases from J, with 15 bases between. CDR3 nucleotides: TGTGCCAGCAGCGTACGGGGGATTCCCTCCTACGAGCAGTACTTC. This encodes CASSVRGIPSYEQYF.

The V call is TRBV4-1, the J call TRBJ2-3, with D possibly matching TRBD2 (5 bases). Trimming took off 0 bases at V and 2 bases at J, with 18 bases between the two ends. The germline CDR1 and CDR2 sequences are MGHRA and YSYEKL. The CDR3 covers 18 residues. CDR3: CASSQDLVIAHLTDTQYF. The DNA for the CDR3 is TGCGCCAGCAGCCAAGATCTTGTGATAGCGCATCTCACAGATACGCAGTATTTT.

This sequence joins TRBV6-5 and TRBJ1-1; TRBD1 agrees at 7 bases. Germline V CDR1 and CDR2: MNHEY, SVGAGI. The CDR3 is 13 amino acids. V shed 6 bases and J 0 bases; nucleotides not matched to a gene: 1. The CDR3 nucleotides are TGTGCCAGCAGCGACAGGGTGAACACTGAAGCTTTCTTT. Translated, it gives CASSDRVNTEAFF.

This chain joins TRBV6-2 or TRBV6-3 and TRBJ1-1, with TRBD1 matching over 9 bases. V was pared by 6 bases and J by 5 bases, with 7 bases of the junction left unmatched. The CDR3 length is 14 residues. CDR1 is MNHEY, CDR2 SVGEGT, per germline. CDR3 coding DNA: TGTGCCAGCAGCACGACAGGGGGTCGGACTGAAGCTTTCTTT. Protein: CASSTTGGRTEAFF.

This clone was seen a handful of times. This rearrangement joins TRBV27 to TRBJ1-4, with TRBD1 matching over 8 bases. The CDR3 has 14 residues. Germline CDR1 and CDR2: MNHEY and SMNVEV (reference sequence). V shed 3 bases, J shed 7 bases, and the junction held 4 bases outside the gene matches. The CDR3 region has the DNA TGTGCCAGCAGTTTTGCCGGGACAGGTGAAAAACTGTTTTTT. Its translation: CASSFAGTGEKLFF. Filled out from reference TRBV27 and TRBJ1-4, the complete variable domain reads EAQVTQNPRYLITVTGKKLTVTCSQNMNHEYMSWYRQDPGLGLRQIYYSMNVEVTDKGDVPEGYKVSRKEKRNFPLILESPSPNQTSLYFCASSFAGTGEKLFFGSGTQLSVL.

The V call is TRBV19, the J call TRBJ2-2, with TRBD2 identical over 11 bases. The V and J ends lost 2 bases and 5 bases, in that order; junction bases with no gene match: 4. Germline values: CDR1 LNHDA, CDR2 SQIVND (reference sequence). CDR3 length equals 16 residues. CDR3 region: CASSILAGGGTGELFF. The DNA for the CDR3 is TGTGCCAGTAGTATACTAGCGGGGGGTGGTACCGGGGAGCTGTTTTTT.

This chain connects TRBV7-9 to TRBJ2-2; 7 positions match TRBD2. The V gene's germline CDR1 is SEHNR and CDR2 FQNEAQ (reference sequence). The CDR3 length is 17 residues. The J segment lost 0 bases and the V segment lost 2 bases, leaving 6 bases of the junction unmatched. Written as DNA, the CDR3 is TGTGCCAGCAGCTTAAGTTGGCGGGGGACGAACACCGGGGAGCTGTTTTTT. Its protein product is CASSLSWRGTNTGELFF.

This clone turned up a few times. The chain combines TRBV10-3 with TRBJ1-5, with 7 bases matching TRBD1. CDR1 and CDR2 (germline): ENHRY, SYGVKD. V lost 6 bases and J lost 4; bases outside the gene matches: 3. The CDR3 has 13 residues. The CDR3 reads CAISDRDNQPQHF. DNA of the CDR3: TGTGCCATCAGCGACAGGGATAATCAGCCCCAGCATTTT.

The CDR3: CASSRTGLAVGGEQFF. The CDR3 region has the DNA TGCGCCAGCAGCCGCACGGGACTAGCGGTAGGCGGTGAGCAGTTCTTC. The chain links TRBV4-3 to TRBJ2-1; TRBD2 agrees at 11 bases. After removal of 4 bases from V and 9 bases from J, the junction contained 11 bases not matched to a gene. This CDR3 region has 16 residues. Germline lookup yields CDR1 LGHNA and CDR2 YSLEER.